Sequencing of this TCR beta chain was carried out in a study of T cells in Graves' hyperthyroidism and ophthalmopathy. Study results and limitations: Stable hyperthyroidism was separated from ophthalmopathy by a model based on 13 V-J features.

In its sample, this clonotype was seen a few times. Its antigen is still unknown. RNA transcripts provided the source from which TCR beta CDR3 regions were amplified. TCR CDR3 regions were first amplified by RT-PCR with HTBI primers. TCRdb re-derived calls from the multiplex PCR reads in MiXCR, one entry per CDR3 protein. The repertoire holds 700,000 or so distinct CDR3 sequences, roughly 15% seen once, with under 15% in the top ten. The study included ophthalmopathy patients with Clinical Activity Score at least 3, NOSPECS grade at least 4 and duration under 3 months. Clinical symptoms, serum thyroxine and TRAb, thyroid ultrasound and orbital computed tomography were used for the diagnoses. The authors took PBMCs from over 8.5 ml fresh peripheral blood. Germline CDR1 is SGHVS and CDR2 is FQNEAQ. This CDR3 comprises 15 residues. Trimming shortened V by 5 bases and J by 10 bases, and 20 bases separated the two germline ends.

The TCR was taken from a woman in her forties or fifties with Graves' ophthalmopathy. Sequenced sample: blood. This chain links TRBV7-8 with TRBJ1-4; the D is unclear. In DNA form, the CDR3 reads TGTGCCAGCAGCCTAAGGTGGGGATCAGGCGGAAAACTGTTTTTT. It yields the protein CASSLRWGSGGKLFF.